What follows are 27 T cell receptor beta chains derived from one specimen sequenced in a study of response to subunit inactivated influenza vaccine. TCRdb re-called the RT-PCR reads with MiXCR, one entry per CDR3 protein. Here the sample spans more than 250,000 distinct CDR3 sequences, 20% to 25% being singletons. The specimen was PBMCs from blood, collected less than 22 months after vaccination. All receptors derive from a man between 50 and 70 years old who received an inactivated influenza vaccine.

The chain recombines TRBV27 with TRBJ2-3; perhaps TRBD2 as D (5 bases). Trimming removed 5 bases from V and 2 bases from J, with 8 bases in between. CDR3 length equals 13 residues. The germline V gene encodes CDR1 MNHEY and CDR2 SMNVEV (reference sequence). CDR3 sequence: CASSLGNTDTQYF. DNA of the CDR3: TGTGCCAGCAGTCTCGGGAACACAGATACGCAGTATTTT.

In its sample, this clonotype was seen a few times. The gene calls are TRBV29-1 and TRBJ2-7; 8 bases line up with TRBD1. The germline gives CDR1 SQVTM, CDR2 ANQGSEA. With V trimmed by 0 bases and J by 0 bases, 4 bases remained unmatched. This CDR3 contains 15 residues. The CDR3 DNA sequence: TGCAGCGTTGAAGACCCAGGGGGCAGCTCCTACGAGCAGTACTTC. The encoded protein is CSVEDPGGSSYEQYF.

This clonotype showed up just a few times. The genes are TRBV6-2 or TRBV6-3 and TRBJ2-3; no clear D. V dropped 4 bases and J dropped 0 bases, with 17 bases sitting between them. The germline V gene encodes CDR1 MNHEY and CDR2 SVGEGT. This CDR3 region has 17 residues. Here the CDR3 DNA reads TGTGCCAGCAGTTTCCACCCAACCGAGCCTAGCACAGATACGCAGTATTTT. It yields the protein CASSFHPTEPSTDTQYF.

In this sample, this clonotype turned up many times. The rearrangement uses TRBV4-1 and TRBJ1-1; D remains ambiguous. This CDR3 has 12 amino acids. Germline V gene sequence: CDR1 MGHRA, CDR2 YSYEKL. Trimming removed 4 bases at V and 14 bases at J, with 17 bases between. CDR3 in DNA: TGCGCCAGCAGCCGACAAGACGGAGGAATCTTCTTT. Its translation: CASSRQDGGIFF.

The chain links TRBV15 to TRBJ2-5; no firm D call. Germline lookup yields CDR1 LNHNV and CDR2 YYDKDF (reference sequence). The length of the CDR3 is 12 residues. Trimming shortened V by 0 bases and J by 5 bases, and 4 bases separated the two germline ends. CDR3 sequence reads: CATSRDWETQYF. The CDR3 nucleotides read TGTGCCACCAGCAGAGATTGGGAGACCCAGTACTTC.

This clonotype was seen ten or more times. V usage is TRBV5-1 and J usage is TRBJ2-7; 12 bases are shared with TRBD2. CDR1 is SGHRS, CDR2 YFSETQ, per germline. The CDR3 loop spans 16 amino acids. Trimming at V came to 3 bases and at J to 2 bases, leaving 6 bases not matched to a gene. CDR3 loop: CASSSGTSGSAYEQYF. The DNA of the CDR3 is TGCGCCAGCAGCTCCGGGACTAGCGGGTCCGCCTACGAGCAGTACTTC.

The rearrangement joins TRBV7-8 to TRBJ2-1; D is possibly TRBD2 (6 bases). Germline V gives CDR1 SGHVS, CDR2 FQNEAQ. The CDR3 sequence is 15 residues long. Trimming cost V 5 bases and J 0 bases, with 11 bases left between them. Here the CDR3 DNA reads TGTGCCAGCAGCGGGACTCTAAGCTCCTACAATGAGCAGTTCTTC. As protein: CASSGTLSSYNEQFF.

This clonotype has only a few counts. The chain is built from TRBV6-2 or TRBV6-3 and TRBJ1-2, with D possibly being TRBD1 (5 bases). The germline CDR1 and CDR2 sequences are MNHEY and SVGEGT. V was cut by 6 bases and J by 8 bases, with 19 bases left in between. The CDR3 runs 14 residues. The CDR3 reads CASRRQSVSQGYTF. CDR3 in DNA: TGTGCCAGCAGACGACAGAGCGTCTCGCAGGGCTACACCTTC.

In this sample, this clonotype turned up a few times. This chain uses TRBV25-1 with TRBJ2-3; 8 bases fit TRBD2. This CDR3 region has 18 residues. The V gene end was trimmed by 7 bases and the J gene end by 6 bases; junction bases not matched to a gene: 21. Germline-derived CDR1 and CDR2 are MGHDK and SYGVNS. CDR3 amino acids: CASILRGAGGENSDTQYF. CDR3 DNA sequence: TGTGCCAGCATTCTGAGGGGCGCCGGGGGGGAAAATTCGGATACGCAGTATTTT.

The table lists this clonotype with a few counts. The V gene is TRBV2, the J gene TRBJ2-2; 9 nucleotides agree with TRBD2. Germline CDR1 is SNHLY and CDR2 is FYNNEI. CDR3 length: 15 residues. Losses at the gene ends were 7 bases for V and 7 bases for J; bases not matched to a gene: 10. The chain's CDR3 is CASIPAGGLSGELFF. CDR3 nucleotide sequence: TGTGCCAGCATCCCCGCGGGGGGGCTTAGCGGGGAGCTGTTTTTT.

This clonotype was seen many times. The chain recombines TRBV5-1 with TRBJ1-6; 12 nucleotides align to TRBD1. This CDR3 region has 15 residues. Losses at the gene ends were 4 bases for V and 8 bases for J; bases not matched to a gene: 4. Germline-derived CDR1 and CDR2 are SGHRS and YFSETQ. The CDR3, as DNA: TGCGCCAGCAGCCCTGGGACAGGGGGCGATTCACCCCTCCACTTT. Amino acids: CASSPGTGGDSPLHF. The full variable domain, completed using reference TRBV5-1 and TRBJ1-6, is KAGVTQTPRYLIKTRGQQVTLSCSPISGHRSVSWYQQTPGQGLQFLFEYFSETQRNKGNFPGRFSGRQFSNSRSEMNVSTLELGDSALYLCASSPGTGGDSPLHFGNGTRLTVT.

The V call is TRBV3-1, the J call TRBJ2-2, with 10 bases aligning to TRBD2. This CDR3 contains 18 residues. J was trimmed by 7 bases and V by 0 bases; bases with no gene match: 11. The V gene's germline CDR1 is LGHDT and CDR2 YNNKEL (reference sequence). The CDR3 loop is CASSQERLAGASGGELFF. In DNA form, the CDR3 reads TGTGCCAGCAGCCAAGAAAGGCTAGCGGGAGCGTCCGGCGGGGAGCTGTTTTTT.

CDR3 region: CASSLGGTGYYEQYF. Here the CDR3 DNA reads TGCGCCAGCAGCTTGGGGGGGACAGGATATTACGAGCAGTACTTC. The rearrangement joins TRBV5-1 to TRBJ2-7; 8 bases fit TRBD1. This CDR3 comprises 15 residues. Unmatched junction bases numbered 6, after V lost 0 bases and J lost 4 bases. The germline gives CDR1 SGHRS, CDR2 YFSETQ.

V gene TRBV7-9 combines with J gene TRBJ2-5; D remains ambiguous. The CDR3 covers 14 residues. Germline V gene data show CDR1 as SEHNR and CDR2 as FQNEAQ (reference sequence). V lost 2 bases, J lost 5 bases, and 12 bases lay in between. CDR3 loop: CASSLPVLRETQYF. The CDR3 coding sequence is TGTGCCAGCAGCTTACCGGTTCTCCGGGAGACCCAGTACTTC.

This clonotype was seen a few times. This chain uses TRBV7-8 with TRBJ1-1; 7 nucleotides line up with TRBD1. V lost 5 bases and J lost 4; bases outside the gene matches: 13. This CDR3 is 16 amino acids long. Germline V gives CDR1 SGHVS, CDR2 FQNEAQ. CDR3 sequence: CASSLRPGTDFTEAFF. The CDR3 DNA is TGTGCCAGCAGCCTACGACCCGGGACAGACTTCACTGAAGCTTTCTTT.

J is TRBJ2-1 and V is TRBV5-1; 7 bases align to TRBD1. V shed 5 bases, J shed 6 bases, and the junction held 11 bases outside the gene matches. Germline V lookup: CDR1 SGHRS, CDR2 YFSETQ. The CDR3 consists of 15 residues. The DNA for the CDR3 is TGCGCCAGCAGTCACACCGGGACAGCCCCCAATGAGCAGTTCTTC. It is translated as CASSHTGTAPNEQFF.

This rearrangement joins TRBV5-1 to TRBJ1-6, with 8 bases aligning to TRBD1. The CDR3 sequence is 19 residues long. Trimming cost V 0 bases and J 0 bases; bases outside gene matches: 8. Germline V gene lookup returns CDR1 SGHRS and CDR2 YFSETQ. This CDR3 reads CASSLGPKTGGSYNSPLHF. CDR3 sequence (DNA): TGCGCCAGCAGCTTGGGCCCAAAAACAGGGGGCTCCTATAATTCACCCCTCCACTTT.

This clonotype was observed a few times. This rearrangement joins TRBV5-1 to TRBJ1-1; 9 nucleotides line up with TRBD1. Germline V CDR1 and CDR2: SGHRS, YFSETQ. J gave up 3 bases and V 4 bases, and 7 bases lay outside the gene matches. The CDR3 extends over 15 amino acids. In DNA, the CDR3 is TGCGCCAGCAGCCCACGACAGGGGGGGGACACTGAAGCTTTCTTT. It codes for CASSPRQGGDTEAFF.

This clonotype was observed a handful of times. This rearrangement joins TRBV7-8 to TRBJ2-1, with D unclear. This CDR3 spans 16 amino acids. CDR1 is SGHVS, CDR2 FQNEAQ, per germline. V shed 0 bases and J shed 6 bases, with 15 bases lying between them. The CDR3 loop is CASSLAYTRNPNEQFF. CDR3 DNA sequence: TGTGCCAGCAGCTTAGCGTACACACGGAACCCCAATGAGCAGTTCTTC.

CDR3 DNA: TGCGCCAGCAGCTTCGGCAGGGGCAGAGGGGCCACCACAGATACGCAGTATTTT. It translates to CASSFGRGRGATTDTQYF. This rearrangement joins TRBV5-1 to TRBJ2-3; tentative D call: TRBD1 (6 bases). Looked up from germline, CDR1 is SGHRS and CDR2 is YFSETQ. Deletions cut 2 bases from V and 2 bases from J, with 21 bases between. The CDR3 has 18 amino acids. Looking up the rest from reference TRBV5-1 and TRBJ2-3 gives the full variable domain: KAGVTQTPRYLIKTRGQQVTLSCSPISGHRSVSWYQQTPGQGLQFLFEYFSETQRNKGNFPGRFSGRQFSNSRSEMNVSTLELGDSALYLCASSFGRGRGATTDTQYFGPGTRLTVL.

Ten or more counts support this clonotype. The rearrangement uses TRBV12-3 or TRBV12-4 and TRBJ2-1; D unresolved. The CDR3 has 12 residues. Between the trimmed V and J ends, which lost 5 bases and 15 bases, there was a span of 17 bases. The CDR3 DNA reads TGTGCCAGCAGTCTAACACCGGGCCAACGGTTCTTC. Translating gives CASSLTPGQRFF.

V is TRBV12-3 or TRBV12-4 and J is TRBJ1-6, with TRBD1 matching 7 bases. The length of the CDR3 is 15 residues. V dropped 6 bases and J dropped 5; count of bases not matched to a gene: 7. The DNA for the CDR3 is TGTGCCAGCAGCAGGGGGTTTGGGGATAATTCACCCCTCCACTTT. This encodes CASSRGFGDNSPLHF.

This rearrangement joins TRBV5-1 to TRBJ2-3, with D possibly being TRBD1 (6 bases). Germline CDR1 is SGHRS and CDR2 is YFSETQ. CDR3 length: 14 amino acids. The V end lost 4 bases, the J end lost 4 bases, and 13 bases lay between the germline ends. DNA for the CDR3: TGCGCCAGCAGCCCGGGGACAATTTCAGATACGCAGTATTTT. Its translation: CASSPGTISDTQYF.

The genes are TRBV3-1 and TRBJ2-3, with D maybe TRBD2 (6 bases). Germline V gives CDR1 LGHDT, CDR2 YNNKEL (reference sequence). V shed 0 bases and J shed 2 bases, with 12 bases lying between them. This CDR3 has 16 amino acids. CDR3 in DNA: TGTGCCAGCAGCCAAGAATGGGGGGTAATCACAGATACGCAGTATTTT. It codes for CASSQEWGVITDTQYF.

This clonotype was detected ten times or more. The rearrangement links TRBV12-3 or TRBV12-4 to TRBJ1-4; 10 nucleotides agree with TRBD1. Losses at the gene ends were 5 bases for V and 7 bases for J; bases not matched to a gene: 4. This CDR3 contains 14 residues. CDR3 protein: CASSLTGGGEKLFF. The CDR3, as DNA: TGTGCCAGCAGTCTGACAGGGGGCGGTGAAAAACTGTTTTTT.

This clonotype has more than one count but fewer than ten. The CDR3 loop reads CASSLEPLGQPQHF. The CDR3 DNA is TGTGCCAGCAGCTTAGAACCGTTGGGGCAGCCCCAGCATTTT. The V and J genes are TRBV7-2 and TRBJ1-5; D unclear. This CDR3 contains 14 residues. Germline V CDR1 and CDR2: SGHTA, FQGNSA. With 1 base removed from V and 7 bases from J, the gap between germline ends came to 11 bases.

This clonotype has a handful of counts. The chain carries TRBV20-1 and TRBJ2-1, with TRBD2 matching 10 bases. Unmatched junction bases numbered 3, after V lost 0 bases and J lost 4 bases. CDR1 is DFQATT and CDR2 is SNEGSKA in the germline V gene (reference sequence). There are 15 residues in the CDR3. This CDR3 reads CSARDGLAVYNEQFF. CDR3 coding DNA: TGCAGTGCTAGAGATGGACTAGCGGTGTACAATGAGCAGTTCTTC.